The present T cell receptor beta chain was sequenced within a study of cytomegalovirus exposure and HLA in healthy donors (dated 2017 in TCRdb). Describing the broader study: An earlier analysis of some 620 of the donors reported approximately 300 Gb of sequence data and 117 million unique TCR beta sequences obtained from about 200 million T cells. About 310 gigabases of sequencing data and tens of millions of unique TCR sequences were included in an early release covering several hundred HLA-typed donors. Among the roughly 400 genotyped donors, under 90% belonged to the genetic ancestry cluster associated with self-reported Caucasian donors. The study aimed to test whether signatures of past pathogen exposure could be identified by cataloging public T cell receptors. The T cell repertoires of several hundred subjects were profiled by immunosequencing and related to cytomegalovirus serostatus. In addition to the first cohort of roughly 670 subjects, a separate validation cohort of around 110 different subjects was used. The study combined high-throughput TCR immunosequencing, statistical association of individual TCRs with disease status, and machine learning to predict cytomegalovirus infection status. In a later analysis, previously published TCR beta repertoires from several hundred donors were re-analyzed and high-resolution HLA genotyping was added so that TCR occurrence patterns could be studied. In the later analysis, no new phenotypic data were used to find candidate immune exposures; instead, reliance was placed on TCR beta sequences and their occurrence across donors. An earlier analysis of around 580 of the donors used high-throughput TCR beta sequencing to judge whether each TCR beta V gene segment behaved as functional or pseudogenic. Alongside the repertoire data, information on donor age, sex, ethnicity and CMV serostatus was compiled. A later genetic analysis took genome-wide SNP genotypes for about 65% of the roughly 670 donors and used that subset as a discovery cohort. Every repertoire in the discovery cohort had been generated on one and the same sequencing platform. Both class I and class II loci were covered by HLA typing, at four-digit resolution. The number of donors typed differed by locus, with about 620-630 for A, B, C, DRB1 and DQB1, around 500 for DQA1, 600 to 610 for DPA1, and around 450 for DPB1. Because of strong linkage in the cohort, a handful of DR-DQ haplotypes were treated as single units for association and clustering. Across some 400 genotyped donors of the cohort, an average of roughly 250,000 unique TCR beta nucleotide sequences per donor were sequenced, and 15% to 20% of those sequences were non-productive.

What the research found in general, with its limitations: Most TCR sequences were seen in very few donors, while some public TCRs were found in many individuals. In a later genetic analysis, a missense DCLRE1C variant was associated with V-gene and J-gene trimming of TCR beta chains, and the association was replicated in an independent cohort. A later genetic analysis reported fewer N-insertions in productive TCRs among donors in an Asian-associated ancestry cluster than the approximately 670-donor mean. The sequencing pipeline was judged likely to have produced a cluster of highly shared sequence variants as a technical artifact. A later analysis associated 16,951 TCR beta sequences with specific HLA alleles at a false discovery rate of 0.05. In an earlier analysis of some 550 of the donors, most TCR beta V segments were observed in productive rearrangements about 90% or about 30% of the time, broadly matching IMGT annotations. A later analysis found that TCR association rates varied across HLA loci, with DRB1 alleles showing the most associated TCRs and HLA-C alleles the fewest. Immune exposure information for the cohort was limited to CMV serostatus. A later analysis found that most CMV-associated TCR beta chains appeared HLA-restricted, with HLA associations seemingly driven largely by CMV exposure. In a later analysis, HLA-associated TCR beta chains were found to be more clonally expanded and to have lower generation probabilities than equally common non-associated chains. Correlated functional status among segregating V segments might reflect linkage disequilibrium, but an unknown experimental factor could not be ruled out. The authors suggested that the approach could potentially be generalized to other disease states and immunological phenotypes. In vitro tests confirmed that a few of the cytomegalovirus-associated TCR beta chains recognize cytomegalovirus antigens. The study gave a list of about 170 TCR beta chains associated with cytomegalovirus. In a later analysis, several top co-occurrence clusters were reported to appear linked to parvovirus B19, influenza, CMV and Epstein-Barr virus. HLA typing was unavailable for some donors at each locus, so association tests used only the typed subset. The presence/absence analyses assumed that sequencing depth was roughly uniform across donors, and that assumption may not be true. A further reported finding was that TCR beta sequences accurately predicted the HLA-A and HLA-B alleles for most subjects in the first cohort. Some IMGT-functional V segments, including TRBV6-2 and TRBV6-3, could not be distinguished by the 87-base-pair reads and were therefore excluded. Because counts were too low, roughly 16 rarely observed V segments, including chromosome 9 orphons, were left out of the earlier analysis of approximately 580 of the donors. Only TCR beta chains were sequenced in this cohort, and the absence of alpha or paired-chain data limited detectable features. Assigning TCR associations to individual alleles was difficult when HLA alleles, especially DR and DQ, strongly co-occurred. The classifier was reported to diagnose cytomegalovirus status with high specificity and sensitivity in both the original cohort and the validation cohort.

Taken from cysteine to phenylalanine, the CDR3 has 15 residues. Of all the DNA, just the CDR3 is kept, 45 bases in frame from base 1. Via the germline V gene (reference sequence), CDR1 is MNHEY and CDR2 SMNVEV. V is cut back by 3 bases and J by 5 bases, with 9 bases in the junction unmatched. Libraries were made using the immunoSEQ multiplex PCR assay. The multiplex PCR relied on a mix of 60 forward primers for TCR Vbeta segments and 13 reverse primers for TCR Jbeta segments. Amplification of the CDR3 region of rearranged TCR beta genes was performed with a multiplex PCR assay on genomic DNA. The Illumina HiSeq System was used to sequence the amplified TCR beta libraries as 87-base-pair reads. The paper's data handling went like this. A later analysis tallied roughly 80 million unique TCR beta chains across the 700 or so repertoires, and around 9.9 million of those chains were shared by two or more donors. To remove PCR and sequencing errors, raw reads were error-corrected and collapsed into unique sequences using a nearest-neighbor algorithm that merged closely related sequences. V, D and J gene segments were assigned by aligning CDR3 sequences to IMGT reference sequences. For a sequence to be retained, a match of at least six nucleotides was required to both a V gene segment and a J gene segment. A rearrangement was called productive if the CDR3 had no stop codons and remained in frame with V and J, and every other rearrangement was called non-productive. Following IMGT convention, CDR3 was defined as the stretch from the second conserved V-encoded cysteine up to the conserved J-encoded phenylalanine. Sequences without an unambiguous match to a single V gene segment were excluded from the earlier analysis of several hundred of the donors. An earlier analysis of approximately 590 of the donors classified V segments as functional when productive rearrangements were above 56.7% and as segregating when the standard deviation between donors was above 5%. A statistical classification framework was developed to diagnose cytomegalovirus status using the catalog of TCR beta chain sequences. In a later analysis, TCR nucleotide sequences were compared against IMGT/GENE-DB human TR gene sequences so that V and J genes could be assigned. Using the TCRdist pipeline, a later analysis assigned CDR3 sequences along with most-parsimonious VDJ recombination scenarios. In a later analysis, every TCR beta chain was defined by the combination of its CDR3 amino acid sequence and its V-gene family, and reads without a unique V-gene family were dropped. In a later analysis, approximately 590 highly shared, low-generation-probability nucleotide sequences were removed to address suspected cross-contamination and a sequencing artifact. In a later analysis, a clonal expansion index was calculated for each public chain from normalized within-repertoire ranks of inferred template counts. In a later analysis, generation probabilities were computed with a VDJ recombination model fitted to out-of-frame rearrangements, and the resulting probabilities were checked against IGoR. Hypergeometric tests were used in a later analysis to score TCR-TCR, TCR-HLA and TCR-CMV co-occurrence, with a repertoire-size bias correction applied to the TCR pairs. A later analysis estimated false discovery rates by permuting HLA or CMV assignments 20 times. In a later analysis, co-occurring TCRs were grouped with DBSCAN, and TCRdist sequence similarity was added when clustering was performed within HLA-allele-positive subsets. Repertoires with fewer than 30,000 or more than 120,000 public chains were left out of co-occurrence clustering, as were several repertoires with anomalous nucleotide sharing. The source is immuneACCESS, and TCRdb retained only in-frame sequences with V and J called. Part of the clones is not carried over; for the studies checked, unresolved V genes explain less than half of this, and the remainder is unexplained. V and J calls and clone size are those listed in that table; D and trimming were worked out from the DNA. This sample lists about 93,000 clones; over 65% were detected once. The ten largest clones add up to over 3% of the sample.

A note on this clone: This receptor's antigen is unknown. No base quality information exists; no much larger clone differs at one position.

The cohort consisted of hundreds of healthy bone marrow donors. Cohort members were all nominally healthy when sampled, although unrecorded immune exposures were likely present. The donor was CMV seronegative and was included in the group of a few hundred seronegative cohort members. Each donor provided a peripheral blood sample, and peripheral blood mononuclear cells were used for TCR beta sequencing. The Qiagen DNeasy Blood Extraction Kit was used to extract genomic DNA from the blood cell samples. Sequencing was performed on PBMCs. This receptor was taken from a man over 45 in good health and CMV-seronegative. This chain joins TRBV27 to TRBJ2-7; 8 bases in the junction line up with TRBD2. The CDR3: CASSFPGTSFHEQYF. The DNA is TGTGCCAGCAGTTTCCCCGGGACTAGTTTCCACGAGCAGTACTTC.